This T cell receptor beta chain was observed in a study of cytomegalovirus exposure and HLA in healthy donors. The study ran its PCR with 60 Vbeta and 13 Jbeta primers. Sequencing used immunoSEQ multiplex PCR; TCRdb keeps in-frame clones, though not all of them. The table has 100,000 to 150,000 clones, about 82% seen once. V dropped 1 base and J dropped 5 bases, with 15 bases sitting between them. The length of the CDR3 is 16 residues. The germline V gene encodes CDR1 LGHNA and CDR2 YNFKEQ. Material: PBMCs. The receptor was isolated from a boy aged 10-17 years in good health and CMV-seronegative. The chain employs TRBV4-2 and TRBJ2-1; tentative D call: TRBD1 (5 bases). DNA for the CDR3: TGTGCCAGCAGCCAAGGACCAAAGGGGAACCACAATGAGCAGTTCTTC. This translates into CASSQGPKGNHNEQFF.